This is a list of T cell receptor beta chains from one sample in a study of blood T cell repertoires in COVID-19. Sequencing was performed with immunoSEQ multiplex PCR; in TCRdb, only in-frame clones are kept and a portion is missing. The table records around 200,000 clones, over 75% of them present only once. The source material was peripheral blood. The receptors derive from a man in his fifties who had recovered from COVID-19. Each CDR3 is given with its conserved first and last residue. A D gene is named only where the DNA matches it firmly. Where a row states a size, it is once, few, many or the class of an expanded clone; other rows omit it.

v_call: TRBV24-1; clone_size: .; j_call: TRBJ2-1; d_call: .; cdr3_length: 15; cdr3_aa: CATSEVATGIYEQFF; cdr3_nt: TGTGCCACCAGTGAAGTGGCTACCGGGATTTATGAGCAGTTCTTC
v_call: TRBV5-1; clone_size: .; j_call: TRBJ1-1; d_call: .; cdr3_length: 15; cdr3_aa: CASSGREGGNTEAFF; cdr3_nt: TGCGCCAGCAGCGGCCGGGAGGGGGGGAACACTGAAGCTTTCTTT
v_call: TRBV7-6; clone_size: .; j_call: TRBJ2-1; d_call: TRBD2; cdr3_length: 16; cdr3_aa: CASSLASSGNLNEQFF; cdr3_nt: TGTGCCAGCAGCTTAGCGTCTAGCGGGAATCTCAATGAGCAGTTCTTC
v_call: TRBV5-6; clone_size: .; j_call: TRBJ2-1; d_call: .; cdr3_length: 14; cdr3_aa: CASSLGGSGNEQFF; cdr3_nt: TGTGCCAGCAGCTTGGGAGGGAGTGGGAATGAGCAGTTCTTC
v_call: TRBV6-5; clone_size: once; j_call: TRBJ1-1; d_call: .; cdr3_length: 14; cdr3_aa: CASREGGSTTEAFF; cdr3_nt: TGTGCCAGCAGGGAGGGGGGGTCAACCACTGAAGCTTTCTTT
v_call: TRBV5-4; clone_size: .; j_call: TRBJ1-1; d_call: .; cdr3_length: 13; cdr3_aa: CASSGTPNTEAFF; cdr3_nt: TGTGCCAGCAGCGGGACACCAAACACTGAAGCTTTCTTT
v_call: TRBV7-3; clone_size: .; j_call: TRBJ2-5; d_call: TRBD2; cdr3_length: 16; cdr3_aa: CASSLGLAGGGETQYF; cdr3_nt: TGTGCCAGCAGCCTAGGACTAGCGGGAGGTGGGGAGACCCAGTACTTC
v_call: TRBV7-9; clone_size: .; j_call: TRBJ1-1; d_call: .; cdr3_length: 14; cdr3_aa: CASSLAQQNTEAFF; cdr3_nt: TGTGCCAGCAGCTTAGCGCAACAGAACACTGAAGCTTTCTTT
v_call: TRBV14; clone_size: .; j_call: TRBJ2-3; d_call: .; cdr3_length: 13; cdr3_aa: CASSQRQVDTQYF; cdr3_nt: TGTGCCAGCAGCCAAAGACAGGTAGATACGCAGTATTTT
v_call: TRBV28; clone_size: .; j_call: TRBJ2-7; d_call: TRBD1; cdr3_length: 15; cdr3_aa: CATSTGTGGFYEQYF; cdr3_nt: TGTGCCACCTCTACCGGGACAGGGGGCTTCTACGAGCAGTACTTC
v_call: TRBV2; clone_size: .; j_call: TRBJ1-1; d_call: TRBD1; cdr3_length: 14; cdr3_aa: CASTEDRGRFKAFF; cdr3_nt: TGTGCCAGCACCGAGGACAGGGGGCGATTTAAAGCTTTCTTT
v_call: TRBV18; clone_size: .; j_call: TRBJ2-1; d_call: .; cdr3_length: 13; cdr3_aa: CASSYLADNEQFF; cdr3_nt: TGTGCCAGCTCATACTTAGCAGACAATGAGCAGTTCTTC
v_call: TRBV27; clone_size: few; j_call: TRBJ2-3; d_call: TRBD2; cdr3_length: 16; cdr3_aa: CASSSGTSGALDTQYF; cdr3_nt: TGTGCCAGCAGTAGTGGGACTAGCGGAGCGCTAGATACGCAGTATTTT
v_call: TRBV27; clone_size: .; j_call: TRBJ1-2; d_call: TRBD1; cdr3_length: 17; cdr3_aa: CASSLDGTAPITYGYTF; cdr3_nt: TGTGCCAGCAGTTTAGATGGGACAGCGCCTATCACCTATGGCTACACCTTC
v_call: TRBV19; clone_size: .; j_call: TRBJ2-7; d_call: .; cdr3_length: 14; cdr3_aa: CASSNQAFRGEQYF; cdr3_nt: TGTGCCAGTAGTAACCAGGCATTTAGGGGGGAGCAGTACTTC
v_call: TRBV19; clone_size: .; j_call: TRBJ2-6; d_call: .; cdr3_length: 13; cdr3_aa: CASSMTGANVLTF; cdr3_nt: TGTGCCAGTAGTATGACAGGGGCCAACGTCCTGACTTTC
v_call: TRBV2; clone_size: few; j_call: TRBJ1-6; d_call: TRBD1; cdr3_length: 14; cdr3_aa: CASNPGQGPSPLHF; cdr3_nt: TGTGCCAGCAATCCGGGACAGGGGCCTTCACCCCTCCACTTT
v_call: TRBV30; clone_size: once; j_call: TRBJ2-1; d_call: TRBD2; cdr3_length: 15; cdr3_aa: CAWRKLADSYNEQFF; cdr3_nt: TGTGCCTGGCGTAAACTAGCGGACTCCTACAATGAGCAGTTCTTC
v_call: TRBV4-3; clone_size: .; j_call: TRBJ2-1; d_call: TRBD2; cdr3_length: 19; cdr3_aa: CASSQEGVGTTLAYNEQFF; cdr3_nt: TGCGCCAGCAGCCAAGAGGGGGTGGGGACTACCTTAGCCTACAATGAGCAGTTCTTC
v_call: TRBV11-3; clone_size: .; j_call: TRBJ2-2; d_call: .; cdr3_length: 13; cdr3_aa: CASSSGPTGELFF; cdr3_nt: TGTGCCAGCAGCAGCGGACCCACCGGGGAGCTGTTTTTT
v_call: TRBV19; clone_size: .; j_call: TRBJ1-4; d_call: .; cdr3_length: 15; cdr3_aa: CASRDKGRSNEKLFF; cdr3_nt: TGTGCCAGCCGGGACAAGGGTCGATCTAATGAAAAACTGTTTTTT
v_call: TRBV11-2; clone_size: .; j_call: TRBJ2-3; d_call: .; cdr3_length: 15; cdr3_aa: CASSLDRGSADTQYF; cdr3_nt: TGTGCCAGCAGCTTAGACAGGGGTAGTGCAGATACGCAGTATTTT
v_call: TRBV18; clone_size: .; j_call: TRBJ2-7; d_call: TRBD2; cdr3_length: 15; cdr3_aa: CASSPGTSASYEQYF; cdr3_nt: TGTGCCAGCTCACCCGGAACTAGCGCCTCCTACGAGCAGTACTTC
v_call: TRBV12-3/TRBV12-4; clone_size: .; j_call: TRBJ2-3; d_call: .; cdr3_length: 12; cdr3_aa: CASSSQGYTQYF; cdr3_nt: TGTGCCAGCAGTTCACAGGGTTATACGCAGTATTTT
v_call: TRBV9; clone_size: .; j_call: TRBJ1-1; d_call: .; cdr3_length: 15; cdr3_aa: CASSPAGGGGTEAFF; cdr3_nt: TGTGCCAGCAGCCCTGCGGGGGGGGGCGGCACTGAAGCTTTCTTT
v_call: TRBV29-1; clone_size: .; j_call: TRBJ2-7; d_call: .; cdr3_length: 10; cdr3_aa: CSVYGGEQYF; cdr3_nt: TGCAGCGTTTACGGTGGCGAGCAGTACTTC
v_call: TRBV6-1; clone_size: .; j_call: TRBJ1-2; d_call: .; cdr3_length: 17; cdr3_aa: CASSDRRTVPGDYGYTF; cdr3_nt: TGTGCCAGCAGTGATCGAAGAACGGTACCGGGAGACTATGGCTACACCTTC
v_call: TRBV11-2; clone_size: many; j_call: TRBJ2-2; d_call: .; cdr3_length: 13; cdr3_aa: CASSFLSSGELFF; cdr3_nt: TGTGCCAGCAGCTTTCTCAGTTCCGGGGAGCTGTTTTTT
v_call: TRBV5-4; clone_size: .; j_call: TRBJ2-3; d_call: .; cdr3_length: 14; cdr3_aa: CASSLGRNTDTQYF; cdr3_nt: TGTGCCAGCAGCTTGGGGCGGAACACAGATACGCAGTATTTT
v_call: TRBV7-9; clone_size: few; j_call: TRBJ1-2; d_call: .; cdr3_length: 14; cdr3_aa: CASSLAVALYGYTF; cdr3_nt: TGTGCCAGCAGCTTAGCCGTGGCCCTCTATGGCTACACCTTC
v_call: TRBV30; clone_size: .; j_call: TRBJ2-3; d_call: TRBD2; cdr3_length: 13; cdr3_aa: CACRTSGRDTQYF; cdr3_nt: TGTGCCTGCAGGACTAGCGGGAGAGATACGCAGTATTTT
v_call: TRBV7-2; clone_size: .; j_call: TRBJ2-2; d_call: .; cdr3_length: 16; cdr3_aa: CASSPERGIKTGELFF; cdr3_nt: TGTGCCAGCAGCCCGGAGCGCGGGATAAAGACCGGGGAGCTGTTTTTT
v_call: TRBV19; clone_size: once; j_call: TRBJ2-3; d_call: .; cdr3_length: 15; cdr3_aa: CASSIAQGFSDTQYF; cdr3_nt: TGTGCCAGTAGTATAGCCCAGGGATTTTCAGATACGCAGTATTTT
v_call: TRBV5-8; clone_size: .; j_call: TRBJ1-4; d_call: .; cdr3_length: 16; cdr3_aa: CASSLGTQGLGEKLFF; cdr3_nt: TGTGCCAGCAGCTTGGGGACCCAGGGTTTGGGTGAAAAACTGTTTTTT
v_call: TRBV9; clone_size: .; j_call: TRBJ2-7; d_call: TRBD2; cdr3_length: 13; cdr3_aa: CASSVNSGNEQYF; cdr3_nt: TGTGCCAGCAGCGTAAATAGCGGGAACGAGCAGTACTTC
v_call: TRBV5-1; clone_size: .; j_call: TRBJ2-3; d_call: TRBD2; cdr3_length: 17; cdr3_aa: CASSLAVTSGTTDTQYF; cdr3_nt: TGCGCCAGCAGCTTAGCGGTGACTAGCGGGACCACAGATACGCAGTATTTT
v_call: TRBV19; clone_size: .; j_call: TRBJ1-2; d_call: TRBD1; cdr3_length: 14; cdr3_aa: CASSVDRVNYGYTF; cdr3_nt: TGTGCCAGTAGTGTCGACAGGGTAAACTATGGCTACACCTTC
v_call: TRBV10-3; clone_size: .; j_call: TRBJ2-7; d_call: TRBD2; cdr3_length: 14; cdr3_aa: CAITLNREGREQYF; cdr3_nt: TGTGCCATCACTCTAAACCGGGAGGGCCGAGAGCAGTACTTC
v_call: TRBV7-2; clone_size: .; j_call: TRBJ1-2; d_call: .; cdr3_length: 14; cdr3_aa: CAGGRGDGNYGYTF; cdr3_nt: TGTGCCGGCGGAAGGGGCGATGGTAACTATGGCTACACCTTC
v_call: TRBV19; clone_size: .; j_call: TRBJ2-5; d_call: TRBD2; cdr3_length: 14; cdr3_aa: CASSSGLDQETQYF; cdr3_nt: TGTGCCAGTAGTTCAGGACTAGACCAAGAGACCCAGTACTTC
v_call: TRBV5-6; clone_size: .; j_call: TRBJ1-2; d_call: .; cdr3_length: 15; cdr3_aa: CASSSRYTGRIGYTF; cdr3_nt: TGTGCCAGCAGCTCCCGATACACAGGGCGTATCGGCTACACCTTC
v_call: TRBV7-9; clone_size: .; j_call: TRBJ1-6; d_call: .; cdr3_length: 12; cdr3_aa: CASSLLGSPLHF; cdr3_nt: TGTGCCAGCAGCTTACTAGGTTCACCCCTCCACTTT
v_call: TRBV5-1; clone_size: few; j_call: TRBJ2-7; d_call: .; cdr3_length: 13; cdr3_aa: CASSLTASYEQYF; cdr3_nt: TGCGCCAGCAGCCTGACAGCGTCCTACGAGCAGTACTTC
v_call: TRBV4-1; clone_size: .; j_call: TRBJ2-1; d_call: TRBD2; cdr3_length: 17; cdr3_aa: CASSQEGAGVGNNEQFF; cdr3_nt: TGCGCCAGCAGCCAAGAAGGTGCGGGAGTGGGCAACAATGAGCAGTTCTTC
v_call: TRBV7-2; clone_size: once; j_call: TRBJ2-3; d_call: .; cdr3_length: 14; cdr3_aa: CASSPAGITDTQYF; cdr3_nt: TGTGCCAGCAGCCCAGCAGGCATCACAGATACGCAGTATTTT
v_call: TRBV2; clone_size: few; j_call: TRBJ2-2; d_call: .; cdr3_length: 14; cdr3_aa: CASRRTQNTGELFF; cdr3_nt: TGTGCCAGCAGGCGTACTCAGAACACCGGGGAGCTGTTTTTT
v_call: TRBV2; clone_size: .; j_call: TRBJ2-7; d_call: TRBD2; cdr3_length: 16; cdr3_aa: CASSDMGTSGTYEQYF; cdr3_nt: TGTGCCAGCAGTGATATGGGTACTAGCGGGACTTACGAGCAGTACTTC